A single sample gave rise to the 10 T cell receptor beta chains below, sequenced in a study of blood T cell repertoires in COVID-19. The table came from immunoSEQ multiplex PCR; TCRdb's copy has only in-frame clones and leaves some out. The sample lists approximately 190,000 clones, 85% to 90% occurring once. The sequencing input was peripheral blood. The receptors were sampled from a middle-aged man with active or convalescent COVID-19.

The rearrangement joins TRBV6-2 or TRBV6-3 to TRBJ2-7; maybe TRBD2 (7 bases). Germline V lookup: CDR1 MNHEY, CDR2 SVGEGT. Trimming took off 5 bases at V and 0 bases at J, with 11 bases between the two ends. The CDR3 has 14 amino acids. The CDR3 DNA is TGTGCCAGCAGTGAGAGGGGGGGCTCCTACGAGCAGTACTTC. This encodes CASSERGGSYEQYF.

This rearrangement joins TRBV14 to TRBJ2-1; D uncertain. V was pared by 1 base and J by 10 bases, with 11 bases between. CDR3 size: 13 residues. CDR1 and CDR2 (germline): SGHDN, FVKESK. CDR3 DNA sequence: TGTGCCAGCAGCCAAGTAGAAAGGAGCGAGCAGTTCTTC. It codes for CASSQVERSEQFF.

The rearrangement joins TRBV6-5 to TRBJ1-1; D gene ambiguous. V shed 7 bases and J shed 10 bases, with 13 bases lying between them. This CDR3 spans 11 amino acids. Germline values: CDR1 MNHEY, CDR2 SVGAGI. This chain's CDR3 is CASIRTQRAFF. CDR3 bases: TGTGCCAGCATTAGAACACAGAGAGCTTTCTTT.

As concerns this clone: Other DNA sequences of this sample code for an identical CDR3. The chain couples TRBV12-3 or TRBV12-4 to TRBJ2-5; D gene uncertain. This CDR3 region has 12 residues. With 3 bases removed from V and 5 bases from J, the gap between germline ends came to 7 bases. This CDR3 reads CASSFLRETQYF. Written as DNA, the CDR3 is TGTGCCAGCAGTTTCTTGCGGGAGACCCAGTACTTC.

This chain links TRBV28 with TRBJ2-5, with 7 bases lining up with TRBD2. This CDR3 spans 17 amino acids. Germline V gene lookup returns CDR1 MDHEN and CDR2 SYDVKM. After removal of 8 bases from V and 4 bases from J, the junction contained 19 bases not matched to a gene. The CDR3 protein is CASEFIPGGGSSETQYF. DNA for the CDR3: TGTGCCAGCGAGTTTATCCCCGGTGGCGGGAGTTCAGAGACCCAGTACTTC.

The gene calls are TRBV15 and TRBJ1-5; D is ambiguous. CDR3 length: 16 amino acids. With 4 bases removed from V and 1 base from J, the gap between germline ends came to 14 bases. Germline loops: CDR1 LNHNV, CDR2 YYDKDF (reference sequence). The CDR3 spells CATSKGGKASNQPQHF. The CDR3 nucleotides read TGTGCCACCAGCAAGGGAGGGAAGGCCAGCAATCAGCCCCAGCATTTT.

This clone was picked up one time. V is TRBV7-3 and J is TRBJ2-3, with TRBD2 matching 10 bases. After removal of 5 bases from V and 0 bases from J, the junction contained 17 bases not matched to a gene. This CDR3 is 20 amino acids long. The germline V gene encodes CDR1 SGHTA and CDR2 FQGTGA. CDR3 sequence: CASSLRGRVLAGNSTDTQYF. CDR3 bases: TGTGCCAGCAGCCTCCGGGGGAGGGTACTAGCGGGGAATAGCACAGATACGCAGTATTTT.

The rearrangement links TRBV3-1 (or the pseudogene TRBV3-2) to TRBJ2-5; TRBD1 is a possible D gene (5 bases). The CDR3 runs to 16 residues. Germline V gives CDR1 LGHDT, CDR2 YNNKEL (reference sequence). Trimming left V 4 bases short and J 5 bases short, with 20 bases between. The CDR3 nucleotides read TGTGCCAGCAGCCTTTTATCAACTGGGGCAGGGGAGACCCAGTACTTC. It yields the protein CASSLLSTGAGETQYF.

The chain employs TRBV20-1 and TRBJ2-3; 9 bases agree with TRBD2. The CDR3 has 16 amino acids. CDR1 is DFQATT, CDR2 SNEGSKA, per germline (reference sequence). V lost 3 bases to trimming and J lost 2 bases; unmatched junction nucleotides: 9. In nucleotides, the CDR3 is TGCAGTGCTAGTGGCCTAGCGGGGCGGCCCACAGATACGCAGTATTTT. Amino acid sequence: CSASGLAGRPTDTQYF.

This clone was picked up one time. The CDR3 reads CASGTTGFREKLFF. The CDR3 region has the DNA TGCGCCAGCGGGACGACAGGGTTTAGAGAAAAACTGTTTTTT. This chain uses TRBV10-2 with TRBJ1-4, with 7 bases aligning to TRBD1. The V gene end was trimmed by 8 bases and the J gene end by 8 bases; junction bases not matched to a gene: 11. CDR1 is WSHSY, CDR2 SAAADI, per germline. The CDR3 covers 14 residues.